These 27 T cell receptor beta chains share one sample of origin, sequenced in a study of identifying expanded T cells in peripheral blood. The data were produced by immunoSEQ multiplex PCR, yet TCRdb's version contains in-frame clones alone and is incomplete. Of about 120,000 clones detected, approximately 80% appear once; the ten largest clones hold 3% to 3.5%. Sample: blood. These receptors originate from a person aged 18 to 69 in good health.

The chain couples TRBV5-5 to TRBJ1-5; D may be TRBD1 (6 bases). V lost 4 bases, J lost 3 bases, and 14 bases lay in between. Germline-derived CDR1 and CDR2 are SGHKS and YYEKEE (reference sequence). The CDR3 spans 15 residues. The CDR3: CASSLRRDTNQPQHF. The CDR3 DNA is TGTGCCAGCAGCCTACGGCGGGACACCAATCAGCCCCAGCATTTT.

The chain recombines TRBV5-1 with TRBJ2-5, with D tentatively TRBD1 or TRBD2 (6 bases each). Trimming left V 4 bases short and J 2 bases short, with 15 bases between. The CDR3 runs 15 residues. Germline V CDR1 and CDR2: SGHRS, YFSETQ. The CDR3 region is CASSPMGGRQETQYF. The CDR3 DNA is TGCGCCAGCAGCCCGATGGGGGGCCGGCAAGAGACCCAGTACTTC. Combining the CDR3 with reference TRBV5-1 and TRBJ2-5 gives the whole variable domain KAGVTQTPRYLIKTRGQQVTLSCSPISGHRSVSWYQQTPGQGLQFLFEYFSETQRNKGNFPGRFSGRQFSNSRSEMNVSTLELGDSALYLCASSPMGGRQETQYFGPGTRLLVL.

The chain has TRBV5-5 and TRBJ2-7; 10 positions match TRBD2. CDR3 length: 15 amino acids. Germline V gives CDR1 SGHKS, CDR2 YYEKEE (reference sequence). The V and J ends lost 2 bases and 2 bases, in that order; junction bases with no gene match: 4. The CDR3 DNA sequence: TGTGCCAGCAGCTTCTTTAGCGGGGGGCCCTACGAGCAGTACTTC. Translation: CASSFFSGGPYEQYF.

The V gene is TRBV5-6, the J gene TRBJ1-2; D not certain. Trimming shortened V by 4 bases and J by 8 bases, and 21 bases separated the two germline ends. Germline V gene lookup returns CDR1 SGHDT and CDR2 YYEEEE. CDR3 length: 15 amino acids. The CDR3 is CASSPLTTTSRGYTF. As DNA, the CDR3 is TGTGCCAGCAGCCCGCTGACAACGACATCCCGGGGCTACACCTTC.

The rearrangement uses TRBV19 and TRBJ1-1; no reliable D call. V lost 10 bases and J lost 3, with 12 bases in between. Germline V gene data show CDR1 as LNHDA and CDR2 as SQIVND (reference sequence). The CDR3 has 12 residues. The CDR3 DNA reads TGTGCCACTACGGACTTCGACACTGAAGCTTTCTTT. It translates to CATTDFDTEAFF.

This chain joins TRBV10-1 and TRBJ2-3; D not certain. CDR3 length: 14 residues. V dropped 3 bases and J dropped 3 bases, with 10 bases sitting between them. The V gene's germline CDR1 is WNHNN and CDR2 SYGVQD (reference sequence). As DNA, the CDR3 is TGCGCCAGCAGTGATTGGGGTATTACAGATACGCAGTATTTT. The encoded protein is CASSDWGITDTQYF.

This chain connects TRBV11-3 to TRBJ1-4; D is unresolved. With 1 base removed from V and 8 bases from J, the gap between germline ends came to 8 bases. The CDR3 covers 13 residues. The germline V gene encodes CDR1 SGHNT and CDR2 YENEEA. The CDR3 DNA follows: TGTGCCAGCAGCTTAGGGTATGGGGAAAAACTGTTTTTT. Translated, it gives CASSLGYGEKLFF.

The genes are TRBV6-6 and TRBJ2-7; TRBD1 matches 10 bases. This CDR3 has 14 amino acids. Per the germline V gene, CDR1 is MNHNY and CDR2 is SVGAGI (reference sequence). With V trimmed by 10 bases and J by 3 bases, 9 bases remained unmatched. CDR3 coding DNA: TGTGCCACCCGACTCCGGGACAGGGGCTACGAGCAGTACTTC. Amino acids: CATRLRDRGYEQYF.

This chain joins TRBV9 and TRBJ1-6; TRBD1 agrees at 7 bases. CDR3 length: 15 residues. Germline CDR1 is SGDLS and CDR2 is YYNGEE. The junction had 8 bases not matched to a gene; V was cut back by 4 bases and J by 7 bases. The CDR3 is CASSPATGYNSPLHF. CDR3 nucleotide sequence: TGTGCCAGCAGCCCAGCGACAGGGTACAATTCACCCCTCCACTTT.

The chain recombines TRBV6-1 with TRBJ1-2, with TRBD1 identical over 7 bases. CDR1 is MNHNS and CDR2 is SASEGT in the germline V gene. This CDR3 region has 14 residues. V trimming: 1 base; J trimming: 4 bases; junction bases outside the gene matches: 3. The CDR3 protein is CASSEVGQIYGYTF. In DNA form, the CDR3 reads TGTGCCAGCAGTGAAGTGGGACAGATCTATGGCTACACCTTC.

This sequence joins TRBV11-2 and TRBJ1-3, with D possibly TRBD1 on 5 matching bases. CDR3 size: 13 residues. CDR1 and CDR2 from the germline V gene are SGHAT and FQNNGV. The V end lost 7 bases, the J end lost 4 bases, and 11 bases lay between the germline ends. The CDR3 is CASNLGVGNTIYF. The CDR3 DNA reads as TGTGCCAGCAACCTAGGGGTGGGAAACACCATATATTTT.

The J gene is TRBJ2-5, the V gene TRBV7-6, with TRBD2 as a possible D gene (7 bases). The CDR3 totals 18 residues. V was cut by 2 bases and J by 1 base, with 20 bases left in between. From germline, CDR1 is SGHVS and CDR2 FNYEAQ. The CDR3 coding sequence is TGTGCCAGCAGCTTATCCATCTCCATGGGGGGGGCCCAAGAGACCCAGTACTTC. It yields the protein CASSLSISMGGAQETQYF.

This chain connects TRBV11-2 to TRBJ1-1; weak D call: TRBD1 (5 bases). With 2 bases removed from V and 11 bases from J, the gap between germline ends came to 12 bases. The CDR3 runs to 12 residues. The V gene's germline CDR1 is SGHAT and CDR2 FQNNGV. The CDR3 sequence is CASSLSGQGAFF. In DNA form, the CDR3 reads TGTGCCAGCAGCTTATCCGGACAAGGGGCTTTCTTT.

J is TRBJ1-2 and V is TRBV21-1; no DNA check was done on the table's D call, TRBD1. TRBV21-1 is marked as a pseudogene. The length of the CDR3 is 15 residues. Here the CDR3 reads CASSKGDREGYGYTF. Written as DNA, the CDR3 is TGTGCCAGCAGCAAAGGGGACAGGGAAGGCTATGGCTACACCTTC.

The CDR3 loop is CASSLWQGSNGELFF. CDR3 DNA: TGTGCCAGCAGCTTGTGGCAGGGGAGTAACGGGGAGCTGTTTTTT. The chain joins TRBV5-5 to TRBJ2-2; D is possibly TRBD1 (6 bases). V lost 1 base to trimming and J lost 7 bases, with 14 bases between them. The CDR3 runs to 15 residues. Germline V gives CDR1 SGHKS, CDR2 YYEKEE (reference sequence).

The chain couples TRBV2 to TRBJ2-5, with TRBD2 matching 7 bases. The CDR3 contains 15 residues. The germline V gene encodes CDR1 SNHLY and CDR2 FYNNEI. The V gene end was trimmed by 8 bases and the J gene end by 6 bases; junction bases not matched to a gene: 15. Here the CDR3 reads CASENQLTSTKTQYF. DNA for the CDR3: TGTGCCAGCGAAAACCAATTGACTAGCACGAAGACCCAGTACTTC.

This chain joins TRBV15 and TRBJ2-5; maybe TRBD1 (5 bases). The end of the DNA fits TRBJ2-7 better, so the J call may be wrong. CDR3 size: 14 residues. The V gene's germline CDR1 is LNHNV and CDR2 YYDKDF (reference sequence). This chain's CDR3 is CATSRDSGSYEQYF. CDR3 nucleotide sequence: TGTGCCACCAGCAGAGATTCAGGGTCCTACGAGCAGTACTTC.

V gene TRBV6-5 combines with J gene TRBJ2-5, with D perhaps TRBD1 (6 bases). This CDR3 is built from 15 residues. The V end was cut by 5 bases, the J end by 5 bases, with 18 bases between. Looked up from germline, CDR1 is MNHEY and CDR2 is SVGAGI. The CDR3 nucleotides read TGTGCCAGCAGTCTTCTGCAGGGGTTGTGGGAGACCCAGTACTTC. Its protein is CASSLLQGLWETQYF.

This chain uses TRBV11-2 with TRBJ1-2; D ambiguous. This CDR3 region has 15 residues. Trimming removed 5 bases from V and 4 bases from J, with 17 bases in between. Germline V CDR1 and CDR2: SGHAT, FQNNGV. Here the CDR3 reads CASSPWRGLSYGYTF. The CDR3 DNA reads as TGTGCCAGCAGCCCCTGGCGAGGACTGTCCTATGGCTACACCTTC.

The V gene is TRBV5-6, the J gene TRBJ2-7; 9 positions match TRBD1. The CDR3 totals 14 residues. Looked up from germline, CDR1 is SGHDT and CDR2 is YYEEEE. V was clipped by 4 bases and J by 9 bases; unmatched bases: 11. The chain's CDR3 is CASSGPGQGPGQYF. Here the CDR3 DNA reads TGTGCCAGCAGCGGTCCGGGACAGGGCCCCGGGCAGTACTTC. Together with reference TRBV5-6 and TRBJ2-7, the CDR3 gives the full variable domain: DAGVTQSPTHLIKTRGQQVTLRCSPKSGHDTVSWYQQALGQGPQFIFQYYEEEERQRGNFPDRFSGHQFPNYSSELNVNALLLGDSALYLCASSGPGQGPGQYFGPGTRLTVT.

In this sample, this clone turned up once. V and J are TRBV7-8 and TRBJ2-7; D may be TRBD1 (6 bases). Trimming removed 5 bases from V and 0 bases from J, with 14 bases in between. This CDR3 has 15 amino acids. Germline loops: CDR1 SGHVS, CDR2 FQNEAQ. This CDR3 reads CASSRNRDLSYEQYF. DNA for the CDR3: TGTGCCAGCAGCCGGAACAGGGACCTCTCCTACGAGCAGTACTTC.

CDR3 in amino acids: CASSYLIGAPEAFF. CDR3 bases: TGTGCCAGCAGTTACTTAATCGGAGCCCCTGAAGCTTTCTTT. This chain connects TRBV6-5 to TRBJ1-1, with D uncertain. Germline V gene data show CDR1 as MNHEY and CDR2 as SVGAGI. The CDR3 is 14 amino acids. V lost 1 base, J lost 6 bases, and 12 bases lay in between.

The chain uses TRBV16 and TRBJ1-6; no clear D. The CDR3 runs to 14 residues. V was shortened by 1 base and J by 7 bases, with 8 bases between the two germline ends. CDR1 and CDR2 from the germline V gene are KGHSY and FQNENV. CDR3 residues: CASSQFLRNSPLHF. The CDR3 DNA reads as TGTGCCAGCAGCCAATTCTTGAGAAATTCACCCCTCCACTTT.

The V and J genes are TRBV5-4 and TRBJ2-7, with 8 nucleotides matching TRBD1. The CDR3 consists of 14 residues. The germline gives CDR1 SGHNT, CDR2 YYREEE (reference sequence). Trimming took 4 bases from V and 2 from J; bases not matched to a gene: 5. Here the CDR3 reads CASSRTGNTYEQYF. CDR3 DNA sequence: TGTGCCAGCAGCCGGACAGGGAACACCTACGAGCAGTACTTC.

V gene TRBV16 combines with J gene TRBJ1-2, with D tentatively TRBD1 (5 bases). There are 15 residues in the CDR3. From germline, CDR1 is KGHSY and CDR2 FQNENV. Trimming took 0 bases from V and 5 from J, leaving 13 bases between them. DNA of the CDR3: TGTGCCAGCAGCCAATCGCCAGGGAATTCGTATGGCTACACCTTC. Amino acid sequence: CASSQSPGNSYGYTF.

The chain joins TRBV7-9 to TRBJ2-4; perhaps TRBD1 as D (5 bases). Trimming pared 6 bases from V and 4 bases from J, leaving 10 bases between. The CDR3 contains 13 residues. Germline V gene lookup returns CDR1 SEHNR and CDR2 FQNEAQ (reference sequence). CDR3 amino acids: CASSDRAKNIQYF. DNA for the CDR3: TGTGCCAGCAGTGACAGAGCTAAAAACATTCAGTACTTC.

V is TRBV7-9 and J is TRBJ2-3; 9 bases match TRBD1. Germline loops: CDR1 SEHNR, CDR2 FQNEAQ (reference sequence). The CDR3 loop spans 15 amino acids. V shed 5 bases, J shed 4 bases, and the junction held 7 bases outside the gene matches. CDR3 residues: CASSGGQGIADTQYF. The CDR3 nucleotides read TGTGCCAGCAGCGGCGGACAGGGGATCGCAGATACGCAGTATTTT. The full variable domain, completed using reference TRBV7-9 and TRBJ2-3, is DTGVSQNPRHKITKRGQNVTFRCDPISEHNRLYWYRQTLGQGPEFLTYFQNEAQLEKSRLLSDRFSAERPKGSFSTLEIQRTEQGDSAMYLCASSGGQGIADTQYFGPGTRLTVL.